The next 14 T cell receptor beta chains were all read from a single sample in a study of T-cell reconstitution after alpha-beta-depleted transplantation in children (dated by TCRdb to the mid-2010s). The receptor library was made with PCR. Sequencer: Illumina HiSeq 2500. Molecular barcoding was employed in the preparation of TCR libraries, with unique molecular identifiers being used to normalize TCRbeta repertoire quantification. TCRdb reanalyzed the raw reads on its own, using fastp at Q25 for trimming and MiXCR for clone calling, and kept in-frame beta chains. Rows with one shared CDR3 protein collapse into an entry with the most common genes and DNA. The sample has some 400,000 distinct CDR3 sequences on record, roughly 22% of them singletons. Around 4% of the sample comes from the top ten. The material was PBMCs from the stem cell graft donor, obtained from the stem cell graft. The receptors stem from a human donor who donated a stem cell graft to a child with acute myeloid leukemia.

This clonotype was seen at least ten times. CDR3 protein: CASSTGGTYNEQFF. CDR3 in DNA: TGTGCCAGCAGTACGGGGGGGACCTACAATGAGCAGTTCTTC. The chain recombines TRBV27 with TRBJ2-1; 8 nucleotides line up with TRBD2. CDR3 size: 14 residues. Germline V gives CDR1 MNHEY, CDR2 SMNVEV (reference sequence). With V trimmed by 5 bases and J by 2 bases, 2 bases remained unmatched.

The V gene is TRBV10-3, the J gene TRBJ2-3, with 11 bases aligning to TRBD2. Losses at the gene ends were 6 bases for V and 2 bases for J; bases not matched to a gene: 4. The CDR3 loop spans 15 amino acids. Germline V gene sequence: CDR1 ENHRY, CDR2 SYGVKD. CDR3 residues: CAISLAGGITDTQYF. The CDR3, as DNA: TGTGCCATCAGCCTAGCGGGAGGAATCACAGATACGCAGTATTTT.

This clonotype appeared many times. CDR3 loop: CSVEDYGTGNGQFF. The CDR3 DNA follows: TGCAGCGTTGAAGACTATGGGACAGGTAACGGGCAGTTCTTC. The J gene is TRBJ2-1, the V gene TRBV29-1; 8 positions match TRBD1. The CDR3 runs to 14 residues. Germline-derived CDR1 and CDR2 are SQVTM and ANQGSEA. J was trimmed by 12 bases and V by 0 bases; bases with no gene match: 10.

The rearrangement joins TRBV29-1 to TRBJ1-2; 7 bases align to TRBD1. This CDR3 spans 15 amino acids. V lost 3 bases and J lost 2; bases outside the gene matches: 9. Germline V gene lookup returns CDR1 SQVTM and CDR2 ANQGSEA. For the CDR3, the DNA is TGCAGCGTTGACCCCGGACAGGCAGTAAACTATGGCTACACCTTC. Residues: CSVDPGQAVNYGYTF.

This clonotype was counted at least ten times. The rearrangement links TRBV6-5 to TRBJ2-7, with 15 bases matching TRBD2. CDR3 length: 16 amino acids. With V trimmed by 6 bases and J by 5 bases, 8 bases remained unmatched. The germline CDR1 and CDR2 sequences are MNHEY and SVGAGI. CDR3 nucleotide sequence: TGTGCCAGCAGCCAAAGGACTAGCGGGAGGGCCCACGAGCAGTACTTC. This gives the protein CASSQRTSGRAHEQYF.

This clonotype was seen only a few times. The V and J genes are TRBV6-5 and TRBJ2-7, with 8 bases lining up with TRBD2. The CDR3 length is 15 residues. The junction had 4 bases not matched to a gene; V was cut back by 2 bases and J by 1 base. The germline V gene encodes CDR1 MNHEY and CDR2 SVGAGI. The CDR3 DNA reads as TGTGCCAGCAGTTACCCAGCGGGAGATTCCTACGAGCAGTACTTC. The encoded protein is CASSYPAGDSYEQYF.

A few counts support this clonotype. This chain joins TRBV27 and TRBJ2-3, with TRBD2 matching over 9 bases. The J segment lost 9 bases and the V segment lost 5 bases, leaving 6 bases of the junction unmatched. This CDR3 is built from 13 residues. Germline V gene sequence: CDR1 MNHEY, CDR2 SMNVEV (reference sequence). Here the CDR3 DNA reads TGTGCCAGCAGTCCCACTAGCGGGCGAACGCAGTATTTT. Its translation: CASSPTSGRTQYF.

In this sample, this clonotype turned up many times. The V gene is TRBV15, the J gene TRBJ2-7, with a possible D match to TRBD1 (6 bases). V shed 5 bases and J shed 6 bases, with 11 bases lying between them. Germline lookup yields CDR1 LNHNV and CDR2 YYDKDF (reference sequence). There are 12 residues in the CDR3. The CDR3: CATSQGKFEQYF. CDR3 in DNA: TGTGCCACCAGCCAGGGGAAGTTCGAGCAGTACTTC.

This clonotype was observed a few times. V and J are TRBV29-1 and TRBJ2-3; D remains ambiguous. The V end was cut by 2 bases, the J end by 3 bases, with 9 bases between. CDR3 length equals 13 residues. CDR1 and CDR2 from the germline V gene are SQVTM and ANQGSEA. The DNA for the CDR3 is TGCAGCGTTGAAAAGACGGTAACAGATACGCAGTATTTT. The encoded protein is CSVEKTVTDTQYF.

CDR3 in DNA: TGTGCCACCAGTGATTACCCCGGGTCTAGCGACCACAATGAGCAGTTCTTC. Its protein is CATSDYPGSSDHNEQFF. The V and J genes are TRBV24-1 and TRBJ2-1, with TRBD2 as a possible D gene (6 bases). CDR1 and CDR2 from the germline V gene are KGHDR and SFDVKD. V gave up 2 bases and J gave up 5 bases, with 18 bases separating them. This CDR3 has 17 residues.

This clonotype was picked up a small number of times. The V call is TRBV25-1, the J call TRBJ2-7; 7 bases map to TRBD2. Germline V gives CDR1 MGHDK, CDR2 SYGVNS. With 2 bases clipped from V and 0 bases from J, the junction kept 10 bases outside the gene matches. The CDR3 length is 17 residues. The CDR3 is CASSELAGGRGSYEQYF. The CDR3 nucleotides read TGTGCCAGCAGTGAACTTGCTGGCGGGAGAGGCTCCTACGAGCAGTACTTC.

This clonotype was recorded a few times. The CDR3: CSVPGHLSYEQYF. CDR3 nucleotide sequence: TGCAGCGTCCCCGGACATCTCTCCTACGAGCAGTACTTC. This chain links TRBV29-1 with TRBJ2-7, with D maybe TRBD1 (5 bases). This CDR3 region has 13 residues. Germline V gene sequence: CDR1 SQVTM, CDR2 ANQGSEA. Deletions cut 6 bases from V and 0 bases from J, with 12 bases between.

The V gene is TRBV5-1, the J gene TRBJ2-1, with 14 bases aligning to TRBD2. CDR1 SGHRS and CDR2 YFSETQ come from the germline V gene. With V trimmed by 3 bases and J by 7 bases, 12 bases remained unmatched. CDR3 length: 18 amino acids. The CDR3: CASSWGRGLAGAGNEQFF. Written as DNA, the CDR3 is TGCGCCAGCAGCTGGGGCCGGGGACTAGCGGGAGCTGGAAATGAGCAGTTCTTC.

This clonotype was seen just once. The rearrangement uses TRBV3-1 and TRBJ2-1; unclear D gene. The CDR3 totals 11 residues. Germline V CDR1 and CDR2: LGHDT, YNNKEL (reference sequence). Trimming took 1 base from V and 13 from J, leaving 8 bases between them. The CDR3 DNA reads TGTGCCAGCAGCCAAGGGGTAGATCAGTTCTTC. It specifies CASSQGVDQFF.